The T cell receptor beta chain under discussion was sequenced for a study of cytomegalovirus exposure and HLA in healthy donors listed by TCRdb under 2017. General notes on the study: According to an earlier analysis of 587 of the donors, 150 million to 200 million T cells yielded roughly 100 million unique TCR beta sequences and approximately 300 Gb of sequence data. An early release that covered 640 HLA-typed donors contained about 300 gigabases of sequencing data and roughly 84 million unique TCR sequences. Of the approximately 400 genotyped donors, around 81% fell in the genetic ancestry cluster associated with self-reported Caucasian donors. The study aimed to test whether cataloging public T cell receptors could reveal signatures of past pathogen exposure. Using immunosequencing, the study profiled T cell repertoires from 666 subjects and related those repertoires to cytomegalovirus serostatus. A separate validation cohort of roughly 130 different subjects was used in addition to the approximately 700-subject first cohort. To predict cytomegalovirus infection status, the study brought together high-throughput TCR immunosequencing, statistical association of individual TCRs with disease status, and machine learning. To study patterns of TCR occurrence, a later analysis re-analyzed previously published TCR beta repertoires from just over 650 donors and added high-resolution HLA genotyping. Rather than drawing on any new phenotypic data, the later analysis identified candidate immune exposures from TCR beta sequences and the way those sequences occurred across donors. In an earlier analysis of roughly 580 of the donors, high-throughput TCR beta sequencing was used to judge whether each TCR beta V gene segment behaved as functional or pseudogenic. Donor age, sex, ethnicity and CMV serostatus were compiled alongside the repertoire data. Genome-wide SNP genotypes for about three fifths of the roughly 700 donors were used in a later genetic analysis, which treated that subset as a discovery cohort. Every discovery cohort repertoire had been produced on one sequencing platform. HLA typing covered class I and class II loci at four-digit resolution. The number of donors typed differed by locus, with about 629-630 for A, B, C, DRB1 and DQB1, about 500 for DQA1, some 570 for DPA1, and around 430 for DPB1. Several DR-DQ haplotypes were treated as single units for association and clustering because of strong linkage in the cohort. Among some 400 genotyped donors of the cohort, an average of around 250,000 unique TCR beta nucleotide sequences was sequenced per donor, of which approximately 19% were non-productive.

Libraries were built with the immunoSEQ multiplex PCR assay. A mixture of 60 forward primers for TCR Vbeta segments and 13 reverse primers for TCR Jbeta segments was used in the multiplex PCR. The CDR3 region of rearranged TCR beta genes was amplified from genomic DNA with a multiplex PCR assay. Amplified TCR beta libraries were sequenced as 87-base-pair reads on the Illumina HiSeq System. In the authors' own workflow: Across the roughly 670 repertoires, a later analysis counted approximately 83 million unique TCR beta chains, around 11 million of which were shared by at least two donors. A nearest-neighbor algorithm error-corrected the raw reads and collapsed the reads into unique sequences, merging closely related sequences to remove PCR and sequencing errors. To assign V, D and J gene segments, CDR3 sequences were aligned to IMGT reference sequences. For a sequence to be retained, a match of at least six nucleotides to both a V gene segment and a J gene segment was required. A rearrangement counted as productive if the CDR3 had no stop codons and remained in frame with V and J, and every other rearrangement counted as non-productive. Following IMGT convention, CDR3 was defined as the stretch from the second conserved V-encoded cysteine up to the conserved J-encoded phenylalanine. The earlier analysis of about 620 of the donors excluded sequences that lacked an unambiguous match to a single V gene segment. An earlier analysis of 587 of the donors called V segments functional above 56.7% productive rearrangements and segregating when the between-donor standard deviation exceeded 5%. A statistical classification framework was built for diagnosing cytomegalovirus status from the catalog of TCR beta chain sequences. In a later analysis, TCR nucleotide sequences were compared against IMGT/GENE-DB human TR gene sequences so that V and J genes could be assigned. A later analysis assigned CDR3 sequences and most-parsimonious VDJ recombination scenarios with the TCRdist pipeline. In a later analysis, each TCR beta chain was defined by its CDR3 amino acid sequence together with its V-gene family, and reads without a unique V-gene family were excluded. A later analysis removed roughly 590 highly shared, low-generation-probability nucleotide sequences to deal with suspected cross-contamination and a sequencing artifact. A later analysis calculated a clonal expansion index for each public chain from normalized within-repertoire ranks of inferred template counts. Generation probabilities in a later analysis came from a VDJ recombination model fitted to out-of-frame rearrangements, and those results were checked against IGoR. Hypergeometric tests were used in a later analysis to score TCR-TCR, TCR-HLA and TCR-CMV co-occurrence, with a repertoire-size bias correction applied to the TCR pairs. In a later analysis, false discovery rates were estimated by permuting HLA or CMV assignments 20 times. A later analysis grouped co-occurring TCRs with DBSCAN, adding TCRdist sequence similarity when clustering within HLA-allele-positive subsets. Repertoires with fewer than 30,000 or more than 120,000 public chains, plus five repertoires with anomalous nucleotide sharing, were excluded from co-occurrence clustering. TCRdb mirrors the immuneACCESS table, restricted to in-frame sequences. Some clones are absent from its copies; in checked studies, under half trace to an unresolved V gene, and the reason for the others is unknown. The V and J calls and clone size come from that table; D and trimming were worked out from the DNA. Here the sample has about 130,000 clones; around 74% occur a single time. 5.8% of the sample comes from the top ten.

A note on this clone: What this receptor recognizes is not known. Qualities for individual bases were not recorded, and no much larger clone is one base off.

The cohort consisted of 650 to 850 healthy bone marrow donors. Cohort members were all nominally healthy when sampled, although unrecorded immune exposures were likely present. The donor tested CMV seropositive, placing the donor among the approximately 310 seropositive members of the cohort. A peripheral blood sample was provided by each donor, and peripheral blood mononuclear cells were used for TCR beta sequencing. The Qiagen DNeasy Blood Extraction Kit was used to extract genomic DNA from the blood cell samples. Results and caveats for the whole study, not just this receptor: A later analysis found that HLA-associated TCR beta chains were more clonally expanded and had lower generation probabilities than equally common non-associated chains. Correlated functional status among segregating V segments might be attributable to linkage disequilibrium, but an unknown experimental factor could not be ruled out. A cluster of highly shared sequence variants was judged likely to represent a technical artifact of the sequencing pipeline. According to the authors, the approach could potentially be generalized to other disease states and immunological phenotypes. The cohort was sequenced for TCR beta chains only, and without alpha or paired-chain data the features that could be detected were limited. A later analysis found that most CMV-associated TCR beta chains appeared HLA-restricted, with HLA associations seemingly driven largely by CMV exposure. Immune exposure information for the cohort was limited to CMV serostatus. Most TCR sequences were observed very rarely across donors, whereas some public TCRs were present in many individuals. A further reported finding was that TCR beta sequences accurately predicted the HLA-A and HLA-B alleles for most subjects in the first cohort. Because some donors lacked HLA typing at each locus, the association tests relied only on the typed subset. Several of the top co-occurrence clusters appeared to be linked to parvovirus B19, influenza, CMV and Epstein-Barr virus, according to a later analysis. Strong co-occurrence of HLA alleles, especially DR and DQ, made assigning TCR associations to individual alleles difficult. The classifier was reported to diagnose cytomegalovirus status with high specificity and sensitivity in both the original and validation cohorts. The earlier analysis of some 540 of the donors excluded approximately 17 rarely observed V segments, including chromosome 9 orphons, because counts were too low. In the study, roughly 160 TCR beta chains were listed as associated with cytomegalovirus. Three of the identified cytomegalovirus-associated TCR beta chains were confirmed in vitro to be specific for cytomegalovirus antigens. Sequencing depth was assumed to be roughly uniform across donors in the presence/absence analyses, though that assumption may not hold. A later analysis found that TCR association rates varied across HLA loci, with DRB1 alleles showing the most associated TCRs and HLA-C alleles the fewest. A later genetic analysis reported fewer N-insertions in productive TCRs among donors in an Asian-associated ancestry cluster than the roughly 700-donor mean. In an earlier analysis of more than 500 of the donors, most TCR beta V segments appeared in productive rearrangements about 87% or about 30% of the time, broadly matching IMGT annotations. In a later analysis, 16,951 TCR beta sequences were associated with specific HLA alleles at a false discovery rate of 0.05. A later genetic analysis associated a missense DCLRE1C variant with V-gene and J-gene trimming of TCR beta chains, and an independent cohort replicated the association. The 87-base-pair reads could not distinguish some IMGT-functional V segments, including TRBV6-2 and TRBV6-3, so those segments were excluded.

V ends up 6 bases short and J 7 bases short, with an unmatched junction base count of 6. CDR1 and CDR2 were assigned from the germline V gene as MNHEY and SVGAGI. Inclusive of the bounding cysteine and phenylalanine, the CDR3 is 14 residues long. The CDR3 DNA has 42 bases and is translated from base 1. The receptor comes from a woman in her 50s in good health and CMV-seropositive. The chain was built from TRBV6-5 and TRBJ1-6, and 7 junctional nucleotides match TRBD1. The sample was PBMCs. The CDR3 region: CASRSDRVNSPLHF. Read as DNA, the sequence is TGTGCCAGCAGGTCCGACAGGGTGAATTCACCCCTCCACTTT.